This T cell receptor beta chain was profiled in a study of CD8 T cells in ankylosing spondylitis. Whole-study results and caveats: Reportedly, significant enrichment of disease-linked clones occurred in matched ankylosing spondylitis synovial fluid. About 8 highly homologous variants made up a TCR beta motif, and this motif appeared characteristic of ankylosing spondylitis blood. As for the disease-linked clones, they showed a CD8+ phenotype and occurred at relatively low frequencies in peripheral blood.

Each CDR3 protein is one row after TCRdb ran MiXCR on the 5' RACE reads. In the table there are some 350,000 distinct CDR3 sequences, approximately 14% of which are singletons. Details on this clonotype: What it binds is not known.

Trimming cost V 1 base and J 5 bases; bases outside gene matches: 13. This CDR3 has 17 amino acids. CDR1 is LGHNA and CDR2 is YNFKEQ in the germline V gene. This chain joins TRBV4-2 and TRBJ1-1; TRBD1 aligns across 7 bases. The sequence was obtained from a male donor with ankylosing spondylitis or in good health (not recorded which). Specimen: blood, either unsorted or a sorted T cell fraction (not recorded which). The CDR3 reads CASSQGGQDLFGTEAFF. CDR3 coding DNA: TGTGCCAGCAGCCAAGGAGGACAGGACCTATTTGGGACTGAAGCTTTCTTT.